This T cell receptor beta chain was sequenced for a study of Graves' ophthalmopathy and Graves' hyperthyroidism. RNA served as the template for amplifying TCR beta CDR3 regions. The workflow started with a first-round RT-PCR run with HTBI primers and then moved on to a second-round multiplex PCR. MiXCR, run by TCRdb on the multiplex PCR reads, gives a single entry per CDR3 protein. Among 300,000 to 400,000 distinct CDR3 sequences listed, roughly 16% were seen once. Fresh peripheral blood (about 10 ml) yielded the PBMCs. This clonotype was picked up many times. Germline CDR1 is MNHEY and CDR2 is SVGAGI. CDR3 length equals 18 residues. V lost 2 bases to trimming and J lost 0 bases, with 19 bases between them.

The chain uses TRBV6-5 and TRBJ2-5; tentative D call: TRBD2 (6 bases). The origin of this receptor is an adult man with Graves' ophthalmopathy. Sequencing input: peripheral blood. The CDR3 loop reads CASSYNFGSSENQETQYF. The CDR3 nucleotides read TGTGCCAGCAGTTACAATTTTGGGTCTAGCGAAAACCAAGAGACCCAGTACTTC.